Described below is a single T cell receptor beta chain sequence and its context. This entry belongs to a study of cytomegalovirus exposure and HLA in healthy donors. Primers included in the PCR were 60 Vbeta and 13 Jbeta primers. Using immunoSEQ multiplex PCR, the repertoire was profiled, and TCRdb retains in-frame clones only, with some absent. The ten most abundant clones cover 15% of a sample with 80,000 to 100,000 clones. The CDR3 is 16 residues long. Per germline, CDR1 KGHSH and CDR2 LQKENI. V was shortened by 2 bases and J by 4 bases, with 17 bases between the two germline ends. The receptor was derived from a man aged 45-65 years in good health and CMV-seropositive. V and J are TRBV18 and TRBJ1-1; D ambiguous. The sequencing sample was made of PBMCs. The CDR3 DNA reads TGTGCCAGCTCACCAGGAGTACCACGGAGGGCCACTGAAGCTTTCTTT. Protein: CASSPGVPRRATEAFF.